This TCR beta chain was observed in a study of cytomegalovirus exposure and HLA in healthy donors. The PCR had 60 Vbeta and 13 Jbeta primers. Only in-frame clones appear in the TCRdb table, and some are missing; sequencing was by immunoSEQ multiplex PCR. The table lists over 150,000 clones, roughly 77% of them singletons. On this clone itself: Its antigen is currently unknown.

V shed 4 bases, J shed 4 bases, and the junction held 9 bases outside the gene matches. This CDR3 region has 18 residues. Germline loops: CDR1 LGHNA, CDR2 YNFKEQ. Study findings and constraints: Being productive about 90% or about 30% of the time was typical of most TCR beta V segments in an earlier analysis. TCR beta sequences reportedly predicted most subjects' HLA-A and HLA-B alleles accurately.

The sample was PBMCs. The TCR comes from a man aged 30-40 years in good health and CMV-seropositive. The chain joins TRBV4-2 to TRBJ2-5; TRBD2 aligns across 16 bases. CDR3 DNA: TGTGCCAGCAGCCCCACCGGGACTAGCGGGGGGGCCGGAGAGACCCAGTACTTC. Residues: CASSPTGTSGGAGETQYF.